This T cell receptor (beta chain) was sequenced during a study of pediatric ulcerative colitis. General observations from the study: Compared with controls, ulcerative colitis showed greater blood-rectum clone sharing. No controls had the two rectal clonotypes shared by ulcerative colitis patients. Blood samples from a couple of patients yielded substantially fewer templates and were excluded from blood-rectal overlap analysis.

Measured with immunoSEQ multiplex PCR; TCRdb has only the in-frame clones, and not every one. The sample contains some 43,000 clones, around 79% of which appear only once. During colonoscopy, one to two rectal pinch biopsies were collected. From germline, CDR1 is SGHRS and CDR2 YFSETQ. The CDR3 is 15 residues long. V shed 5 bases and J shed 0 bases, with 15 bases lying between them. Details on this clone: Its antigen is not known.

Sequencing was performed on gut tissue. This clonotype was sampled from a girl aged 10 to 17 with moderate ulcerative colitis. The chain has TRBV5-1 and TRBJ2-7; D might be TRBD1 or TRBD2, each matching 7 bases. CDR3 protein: CASSYQGGSSYEQYF. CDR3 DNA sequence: TGCGCCAGCAGTTACCAGGGGGGGAGCTCCTACGAGCAGTACTTC.